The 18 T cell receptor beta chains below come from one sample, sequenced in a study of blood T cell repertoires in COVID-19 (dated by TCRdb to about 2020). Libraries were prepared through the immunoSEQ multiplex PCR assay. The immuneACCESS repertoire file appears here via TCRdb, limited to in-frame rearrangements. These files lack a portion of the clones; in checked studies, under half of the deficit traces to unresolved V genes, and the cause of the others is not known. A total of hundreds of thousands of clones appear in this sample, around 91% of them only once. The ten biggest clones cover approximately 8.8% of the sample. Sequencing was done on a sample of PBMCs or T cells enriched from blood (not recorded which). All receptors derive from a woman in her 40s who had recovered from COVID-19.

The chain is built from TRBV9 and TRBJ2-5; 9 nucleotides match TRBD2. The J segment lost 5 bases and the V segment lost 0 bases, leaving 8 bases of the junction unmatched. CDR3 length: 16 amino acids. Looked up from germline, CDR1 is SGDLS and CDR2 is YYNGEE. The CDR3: CASSVGSGGLGETQYF. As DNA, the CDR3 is TGTGCCAGCAGCGTAGGTAGCGGGGGCCTTGGGGAGACCCAGTACTTC. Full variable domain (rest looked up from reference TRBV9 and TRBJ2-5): DSGVTQTPKHLITATGQRVTLRCSPRSGDLSVYWYQQSLDQGLQFLIQYYNGEERAKGNILERFSAQQFPDLHSELNLSSLELGDSALYFCASSVGSGGLGETQYFGPGTRLLVL.

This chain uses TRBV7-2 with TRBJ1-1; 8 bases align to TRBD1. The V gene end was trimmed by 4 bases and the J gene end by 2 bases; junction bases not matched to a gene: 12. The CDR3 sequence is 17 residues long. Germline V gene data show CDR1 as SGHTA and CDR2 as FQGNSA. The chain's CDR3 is CASSYYPPGQGNTEAFF. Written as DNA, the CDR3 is TGTGCCAGCAGCTATTACCCTCCTGGACAGGGAAACACTGAAGCTTTCTTT.

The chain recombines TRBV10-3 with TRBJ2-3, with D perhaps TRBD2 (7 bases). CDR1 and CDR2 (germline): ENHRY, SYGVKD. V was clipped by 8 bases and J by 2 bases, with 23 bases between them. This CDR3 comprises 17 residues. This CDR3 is CAIHPGGLAVATDTQYF. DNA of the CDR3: TGTGCCATCCACCCGGGGGGCTTAGCCGTAGCCACAGATACGCAGTATTTT.

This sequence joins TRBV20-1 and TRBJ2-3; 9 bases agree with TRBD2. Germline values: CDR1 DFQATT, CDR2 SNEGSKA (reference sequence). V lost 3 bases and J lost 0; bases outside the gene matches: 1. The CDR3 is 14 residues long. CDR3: CSASTSGSTDTQYF. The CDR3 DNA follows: TGCAGTGCTAGTACTAGCGGGAGCACAGATACGCAGTATTTT.

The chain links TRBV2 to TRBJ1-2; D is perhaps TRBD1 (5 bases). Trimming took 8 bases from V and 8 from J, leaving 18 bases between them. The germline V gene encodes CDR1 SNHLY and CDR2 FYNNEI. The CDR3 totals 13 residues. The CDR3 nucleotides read TGTGCCAGCCAAAGGACCGGACAATCGGGCTACACCTTC. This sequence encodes CASQRTGQSGYTF. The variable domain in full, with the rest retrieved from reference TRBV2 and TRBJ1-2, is EPEVTQTPSHQVTQMGQEVILRCVPISNHLYFYWYRQILGQKVEFLVSFYNNEISEKSEIFDDQFSVERPDGSNFTLKIRSTKLEDSAMYFCASQRTGQSGYTFGSGTRLTVV.

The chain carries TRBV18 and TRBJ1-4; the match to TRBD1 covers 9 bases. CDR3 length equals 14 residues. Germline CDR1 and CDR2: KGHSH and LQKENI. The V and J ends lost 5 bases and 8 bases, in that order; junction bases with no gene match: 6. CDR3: CASSSGQGREKLFF. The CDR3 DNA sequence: TGTGCCAGCTCATCGGGACAGGGTCGGGAAAAACTGTTTTTT.

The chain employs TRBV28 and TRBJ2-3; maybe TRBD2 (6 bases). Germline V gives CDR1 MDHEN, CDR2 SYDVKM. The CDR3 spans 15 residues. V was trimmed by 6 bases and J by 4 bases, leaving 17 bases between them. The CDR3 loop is CASSSGTLGADTQYF. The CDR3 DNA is TGTGCCAGCAGCTCCGGGACTCTTGGTGCAGATACGCAGTATTTT.

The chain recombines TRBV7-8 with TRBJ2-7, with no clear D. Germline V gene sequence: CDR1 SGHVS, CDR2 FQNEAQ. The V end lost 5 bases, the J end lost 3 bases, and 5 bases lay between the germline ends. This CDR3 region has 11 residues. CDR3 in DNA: TGTGCCAGCAGCCCAAACTACGAGCAGTACTTC. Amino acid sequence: CASSPNYEQYF. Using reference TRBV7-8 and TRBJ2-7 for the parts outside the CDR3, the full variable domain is GAGVSQSPRYKVAKRGQDVALRCDPISGHVSLFWYQQALGQGPEFLTYFQNEAQLDKSGLPSDRFFAERPEGSVSTLKIQRTQQEDSAVYLCASSPNYEQYFGPGTRLTVT.

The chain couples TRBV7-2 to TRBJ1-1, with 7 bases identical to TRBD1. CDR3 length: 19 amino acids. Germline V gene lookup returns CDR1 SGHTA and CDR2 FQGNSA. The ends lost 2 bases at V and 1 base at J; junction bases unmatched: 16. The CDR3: CASSLIPGGGAGPNTEAFF. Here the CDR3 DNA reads TGTGCCAGCAGCTTAATCCCGGGAGGGGGCGCGGGGCCGAACACTGAAGCTTTCTTT.

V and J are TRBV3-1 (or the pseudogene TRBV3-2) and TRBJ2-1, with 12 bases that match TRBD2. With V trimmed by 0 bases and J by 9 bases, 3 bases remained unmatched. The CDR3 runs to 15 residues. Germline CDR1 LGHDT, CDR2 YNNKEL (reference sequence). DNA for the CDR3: TGTGCCAGCAGCCAAGATGCTAGCGGGAGGGGTGAGCAGTTCTTC. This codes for CASSQDASGRGEQFF.

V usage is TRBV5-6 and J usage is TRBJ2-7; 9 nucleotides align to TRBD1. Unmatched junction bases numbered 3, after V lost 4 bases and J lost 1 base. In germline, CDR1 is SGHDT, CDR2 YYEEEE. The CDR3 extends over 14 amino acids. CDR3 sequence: CASSPTGGSYEQYF. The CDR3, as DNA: TGTGCCAGCAGCCCGACAGGGGGTTCCTACGAGCAGTACTTC.

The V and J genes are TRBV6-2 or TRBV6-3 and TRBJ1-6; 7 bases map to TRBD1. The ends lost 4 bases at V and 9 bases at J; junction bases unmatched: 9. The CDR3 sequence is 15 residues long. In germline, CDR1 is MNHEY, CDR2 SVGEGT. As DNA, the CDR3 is TGTGCCAGCAGTTTAGACCCAGGGGGTCGTTCACCCCTCCACTTT. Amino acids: CASSLDPGGRSPLHF.

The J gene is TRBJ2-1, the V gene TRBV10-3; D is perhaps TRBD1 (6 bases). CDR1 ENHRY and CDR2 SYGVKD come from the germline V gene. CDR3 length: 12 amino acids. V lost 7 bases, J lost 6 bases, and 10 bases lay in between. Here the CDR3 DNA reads TGTGCCATCACCACAGGGACCAATGAGCAGTTCTTC. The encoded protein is CAITTGTNEQFF.

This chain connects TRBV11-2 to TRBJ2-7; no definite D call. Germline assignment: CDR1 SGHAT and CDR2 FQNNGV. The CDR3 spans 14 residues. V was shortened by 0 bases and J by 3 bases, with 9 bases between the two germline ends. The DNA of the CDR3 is TGTGCCAGCAGCTTAGACAGGTGGGTCTACGAGCAGTACTTC. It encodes CASSLDRWVYEQYF.

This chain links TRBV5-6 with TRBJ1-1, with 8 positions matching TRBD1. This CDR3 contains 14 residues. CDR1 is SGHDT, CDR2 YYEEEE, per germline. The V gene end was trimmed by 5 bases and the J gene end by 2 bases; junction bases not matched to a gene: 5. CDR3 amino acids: CASRGTGVNTEAFF. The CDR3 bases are TGTGCCAGCAGGGGGACAGGAGTTAACACTGAAGCTTTCTTT.

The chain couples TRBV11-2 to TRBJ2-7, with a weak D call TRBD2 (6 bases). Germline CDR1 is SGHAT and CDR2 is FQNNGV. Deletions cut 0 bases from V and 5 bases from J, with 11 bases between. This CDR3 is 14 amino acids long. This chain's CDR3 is CASSLERGLHEQYF. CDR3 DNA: TGTGCCAGCAGCTTAGAGCGGGGTCTCCACGAGCAGTACTTC.

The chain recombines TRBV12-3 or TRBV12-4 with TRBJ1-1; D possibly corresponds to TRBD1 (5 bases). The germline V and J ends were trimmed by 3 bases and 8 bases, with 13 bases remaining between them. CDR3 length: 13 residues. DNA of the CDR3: TGTGCCAGCAGTTTTTTAGGGGTAGGGGAAGCTTTCTTT. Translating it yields CASSFLGVGEAFF.

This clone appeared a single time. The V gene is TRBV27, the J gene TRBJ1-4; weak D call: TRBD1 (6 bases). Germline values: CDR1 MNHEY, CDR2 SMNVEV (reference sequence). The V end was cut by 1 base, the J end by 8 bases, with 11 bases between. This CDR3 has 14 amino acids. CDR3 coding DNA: TGTGCCAGCAGTTTATGGGGGAGGGGGGAAAAACTGTTTTTT. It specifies CASSLWGRGEKLFF. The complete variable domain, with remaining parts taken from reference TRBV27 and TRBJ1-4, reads EAQVTQNPRYLITVTGKKLTVTCSQNMNHEYMSWYRQDPGLGLRQIYYSMNVEVTDKGDVPEGYKVSRKEKRNFPLILESPSPNQTSLYFCASSLWGRGEKLFFGSGTQLSVL.